Shown below are 7 T cell receptor beta chains from a single sample sequenced in a study of memory CD4+ T cells and cytomegalovirus serostatus. The method was immunoSEQ multiplex PCR; TCRdb's version includes in-frame clones alone and lacks a portion of them. There are under 55,000 clones in the sample; about 86% occur only once, and 2% lies in the top ten. The sort gate was single viable CD3+CD4+CD8-CD45RO+ cells for memory CD4+ T cells. The sequenced material came from memory CD4+ T cells from blood. These receptors were taken from an adult in good health and CMV-seropositive.

The chain joins TRBV27 to TRBJ1-5, with TRBD1 matching 7 bases. The CDR3 is 12 residues long. Germline V gene data show CDR1 as MNHEY and CDR2 as SMNVEV (reference sequence). The trim removed 6 bases at V and 7 bases at J, leaving 3 bases unmatched. DNA of the CDR3: TGTGCCAGCAGGACAGGGCCCCAGCCCCAGCATTTT. This gives the protein CASRTGPQPQHF.

This clone has a single count. V and J are TRBV4-3 and TRBJ1-2; perhaps TRBD1 as D (5 bases). Germline CDR1 reads LGHNA; CDR2 reads YSLEER. CDR3 length: 15 amino acids. With 4 bases removed from V and 4 bases from J, the gap between germline ends came to 16 bases. The CDR3 protein is CASSRGSGESYGYTF. The CDR3 region has the DNA TGCGCCAGCAGCCGGGGTTCGGGGGAGAGCTATGGCTACACCTTC.

This clone has only one observation. Here the CDR3 DNA reads TGTGCTAGTGGTAGGGAAGAGACCCAGTACTTC. Amino acids: CASGREETQYF. The chain carries TRBV12-5 and TRBJ2-5, with D unclear. Per germline, CDR1 LGHNT and CDR2 FRNRAP. V lost 5 bases and J lost 3, with 4 bases in between. This CDR3 is built from 11 residues.

This chain joins TRBV18 and TRBJ2-1, with 12 nucleotides matching TRBD2. This CDR3 spans 16 amino acids. CDR1 is KGHSH and CDR2 is LQKENI in the germline V gene. The trim removed 3 bases at V and 4 bases at J, leaving 4 bases unmatched. CDR3 DNA: TGTGCCAGCTCACCTCTAGCGGGAGGGAATTACAATGAGCAGTTCTTC. This gives the protein CASSPLAGGNYNEQFF.

The chain is built from TRBV10-1 and TRBJ2-2, with 11 bases aligning to TRBD2. Germline-derived CDR1 and CDR2 are WNHNN and SYGVQD (reference sequence). Losses at the gene ends were 2 bases for V and 8 bases for J; bases not matched to a gene: 4. This CDR3 spans 15 amino acids. The CDR3 is CASSERLAGGGELFF. As DNA, the CDR3 is TGCGCCAGCAGTGAGCGGCTAGCGGGAGGTGGGGAGCTGTTTTTT.

CDR3 loop: CASSPWGGSGGELFF. In nucleotides, the CDR3 is TGTGCCAGCAGCCCGTGGGGCGGGAGTGGCGGGGAGCTGTTTTTT. The rearrangement links TRBV7-2 to TRBJ2-2, with 7 bases identical to TRBD2. CDR3 size: 15 residues. V shed 5 bases, J shed 7 bases, and the junction held 10 bases outside the gene matches. Germline assignment: CDR1 SGHTA and CDR2 FQGNSA.

This clone occurred a few times. This chain links TRBV5-1 with TRBJ2-7, with a possible D match to TRBD2 (6 bases). The CDR3 sequence is 15 residues long. Between the trimmed V and J ends, which lost 0 bases and 4 bases, there was a span of 14 bases. Looked up from germline, CDR1 is SGHRS and CDR2 is YFSETQ. The CDR3 is CASSLVAGSEYEQYF. For the CDR3, the DNA is TGCGCCAGCAGCTTGGTGGCGGGATCAGAGTACGAGCAGTACTTC.